A selection of T cell receptor beta chains follows, all from one sample in a study of blood T cell repertoires in COVID-19. Profiling relied on immunoSEQ multiplex PCR, and the TCRdb table lists in-frame clones only, not all of them. The sample records hundreds of thousands of clones, roughly 90% being singletons. Sequencing used peripheral blood. The receptors shown here come from a man aged 18 to 30 with active or convalescent COVID-19. CDR3s include the opening cysteine and the closing phenylalanine or tryptophan. Where a row states a size, it is once, few, many or the class of an expanded clone; other rows omit it.

V gene: TRBV7-9; J gene: TRBJ1-4; clone size: -; CDR3 protein: CASSAARDLGEKLFF
V gene: TRBV10-2; J gene: TRBJ1-3; clone size: -; CDR3 protein: CASSEITGLNSGNTIYF
V gene: TRBV11-2; J gene: TRBJ2-3; clone size: once; CDR3 protein: CASTHSSGTDTQYF
V gene: TRBV10-1; J gene: TRBJ1-1; clone size: -; CDR3 protein: CASSESVGGMNTEAFF
V gene: TRBV28; J gene: TRBJ2-1; clone size: -; CDR3 protein: CASSLEGAHNEQFF
V gene: TRBV27; J gene: TRBJ1-1; clone size: -; CDR3 protein: CASSFIAGTGPVGTEAFF
V gene: TRBV5-1; J gene: TRBJ2-3; clone size: -; CDR3 protein: CASRTGEDTQYF
V gene: TRBV27; J gene: TRBJ2-5; clone size: -; CDR3 protein: CASSQWGQETQYF
V gene: TRBV7-9; J gene: TRBJ2-7; clone size: few; CDR3 protein: CASSQDRVEQYF
V gene: TRBV24-1; J gene: TRBJ2-2; clone size: -; CDR3 protein: CATSDLGDRPTLKKTGELFF
V gene: TRBV24-1; J gene: TRBJ2-1; clone size: -; CDR3 protein: CATSDSRRANEQFF
V gene: TRBV6-6; J gene: TRBJ1-1; clone size: -; CDR3 protein: CASSYPDSSGRAFF
V gene: TRBV2; J gene: TRBJ2-5; clone size: -; CDR3 protein: CASSKGQGRGETQYF
V gene: TRBV9; J gene: TRBJ1-1; clone size: -; CDR3 protein: CASSGGTGVTEAFF
V gene: TRBV6-5; J gene: TRBJ2-1; clone size: -; CDR3 protein: CASSLTSGIYNEQFF
V gene: TRBV28; J gene: TRBJ2-3; clone size: -; CDR3 protein: CASSLPLRDTQYF
V gene: TRBV27; J gene: TRBJ2-1; clone size: -; CDR3 protein: CASSLSAGNNEQFF
V gene: TRBV9; J gene: TRBJ2-7; clone size: -; CDR3 protein: CASSLAGGPSKDEQYF
V gene: TRBV5-4; J gene: TRBJ1-2; clone size: -; CDR3 protein: CASSLQGAAGYTF
V gene: TRBV9; J gene: TRBJ1-2; clone size: -; CDR3 protein: CASSVRDRGYTF
V gene: TRBV3-1/TRBV3-2; J gene: TRBJ1-6; clone size: -; CDR3 protein: CASSQTDKNYNSPLHF
V gene: TRBV6-6; J gene: TRBJ2-5; clone size: -; CDR3 protein: CATGGGLQETQYF
V gene: TRBV19; J gene: TRBJ1-5; clone size: -; CDR3 protein: CASTHNGQGYNQPQHF
V gene: TRBV5-5; J gene: TRBJ2-7; clone size: -; CDR3 protein: CASSVWTGGEQYF
V gene: TRBV11-2; J gene: TRBJ2-5; clone size: -; CDR3 protein: CASSLQGQTETQYF
V gene: TRBV5-1; J gene: TRBJ2-7; clone size: -; CDR3 protein: CASSFGREGTYEQYF
V gene: TRBV11-3; J gene: TRBJ2-1; clone size: -; CDR3 protein: CASSLTGSREQFF
V gene: TRBV7-2; J gene: TRBJ1-3; clone size: -; CDR3 protein: CASSATDLGAGISGNTIYF
V gene: TRBV27; J gene: TRBJ2-1; clone size: -; CDR3 protein: CASSVLAGDNEQFF
V gene: TRBV9; J gene: TRBJ1-5; clone size: -; CDR3 protein: CASSVGGTVNQPQHF
V gene: TRBV12-3/TRBV12-4; J gene: TRBJ2-5; clone size: -; CDR3 protein: CASSFPNQETQYF
V gene: TRBV18; J gene: TRBJ1-1; clone size: -; CDR3 protein: CASSPPTGGTEAFF
V gene: TRBV6-2/TRBV6-3; J gene: TRBJ2-1; clone size: few; CDR3 protein: CASSYSTSGYNEQFF
V gene: TRBV5-1; J gene: TRBJ2-2; clone size: -; CDR3 protein: CASSSLRQGVNTGELFF
V gene: TRBV11-2; J gene: TRBJ1-2; clone size: -; CDR3 protein: CASSLGTGDGYTF
V gene: TRBV4-3; J gene: TRBJ2-5; clone size: -; CDR3 protein: CASSDGRGRRETQYF
V gene: TRBV4-1; J gene: TRBJ2-4; clone size: -; CDR3 protein: CATSMGSGEKNIQYF
V gene: TRBV28; J gene: TRBJ2-4; clone size: -; CDR3 protein: CASSPPGAGRGTLNIQYF
V gene: TRBV6-6; J gene: TRBJ1-1; clone size: -; CDR3 protein: CASSRGTDGTEAFF
V gene: TRBV6-5; J gene: TRBJ2-1; clone size: -; CDR3 protein: CASSYSAGGDEQFF
V gene: TRBV11-3; J gene: TRBJ2-3; clone size: -; CDR3 protein: CASSSNRDRAHTDTQYF
V gene: TRBV28; J gene: TRBJ1-5; clone size: -; CDR3 protein: CASQRRDRVGQPQHF
V gene: TRBV2; J gene: TRBJ2-1; clone size: -; CDR3 protein: CASSEGLADYNEQFF
V gene: TRBV24-1; J gene: TRBJ2-7; clone size: few; CDR3 protein: CATNRSASGVSYEQYF
V gene: TRBV7-9; J gene: TRBJ1-1; clone size: -; CDR3 protein: CASSITGPHTEAFF
V gene: TRBV7-8; J gene: TRBJ2-3; clone size: -; CDR3 protein: CASSFGGRDTDTQYF
V gene: TRBV5-4; J gene: TRBJ2-2; clone size: once; CDR3 protein: CASRSSGGRGWTGELFF
V gene: TRBV28; J gene: TRBJ1-4; clone size: -; CDR3 protein: CASRISRGQGGTNEKLFF
V gene: TRBV11-3; J gene: TRBJ2-7; clone size: -; CDR3 protein: CASSLTTGSREQYF
V gene: TRBV15; J gene: TRBJ2-2; clone size: -; CDR3 protein: CATSVNREGTGELFF
V gene: TRBV12-3/TRBV12-4; J gene: TRBJ1-2; clone size: few; CDR3 protein: CASHNIGVQGYTF
V gene: TRBV3-1/TRBV3-2; J gene: TRBJ2-1; clone size: -; CDR3 protein: CASSQGFSGVYNEQFF
V gene: TRBV28; J gene: TRBJ1-1; clone size: -; CDR3 protein: CASTPHGTGASQAFF